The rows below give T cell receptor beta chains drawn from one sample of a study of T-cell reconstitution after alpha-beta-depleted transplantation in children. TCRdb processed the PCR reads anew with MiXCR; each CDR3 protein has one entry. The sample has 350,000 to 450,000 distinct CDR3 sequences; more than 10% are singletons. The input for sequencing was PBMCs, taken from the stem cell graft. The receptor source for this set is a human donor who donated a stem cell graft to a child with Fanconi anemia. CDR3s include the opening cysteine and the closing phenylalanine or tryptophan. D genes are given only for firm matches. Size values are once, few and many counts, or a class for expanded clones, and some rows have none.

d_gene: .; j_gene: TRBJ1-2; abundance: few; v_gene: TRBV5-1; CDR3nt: TGCGCCAGCAGCTTGGATCCCGGAGGGATGAATGGCTACACCTTC; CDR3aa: CASSLDPGGMNGYTF
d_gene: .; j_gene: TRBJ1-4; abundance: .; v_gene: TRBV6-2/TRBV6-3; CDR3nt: TGTGCCAGCAGTCTTGGGCAGGCCCGGTGGGATGAAAAACTGTTTTTT; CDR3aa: CASSLGQARWDEKLFF
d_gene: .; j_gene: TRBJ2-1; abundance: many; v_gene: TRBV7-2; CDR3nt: TGTGCCAGCAGCTTAGGGATAGTGGCGCAGTTCTTC; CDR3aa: CASSLGIVAQFF
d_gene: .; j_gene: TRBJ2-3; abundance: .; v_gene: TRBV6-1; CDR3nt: TGTGCCAGCAGTGATTTGGGGGCAGATACGCAGTATTTT; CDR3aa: CASSDLGADTQYF
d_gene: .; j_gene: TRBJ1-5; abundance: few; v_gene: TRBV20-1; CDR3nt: TGCAGTGCTAGAGATGGGGGGAATAGCAATCAGCCCCAGCATTTT; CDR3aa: CSARDGGNSNQPQHF
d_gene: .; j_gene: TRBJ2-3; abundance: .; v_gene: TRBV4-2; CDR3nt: TGTGCCAGCAGCCAAGATTTGTCCGGGGGGCGCACAGATACGCAGTATTTT; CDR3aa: CASSQDLSGGRTDTQYF
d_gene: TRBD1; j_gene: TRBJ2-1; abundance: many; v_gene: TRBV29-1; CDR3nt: TGCAGCGTTCGCGGACAGGGGTACAATGAGCAGTTCTTC; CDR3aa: CSVRGQGYNEQFF
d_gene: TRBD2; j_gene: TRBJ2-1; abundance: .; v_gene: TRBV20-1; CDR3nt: TGCAGTGCTAATCAGTTGCGGGGGGCCCCCTACAATGAGCAGTTCTTC; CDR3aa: CSANQLRGAPYNEQFF
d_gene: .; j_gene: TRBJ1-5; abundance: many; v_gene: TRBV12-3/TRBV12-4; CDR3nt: TGTGCCAGCAGTCACACAGGGAATAGCAATCAGCCCCAGCATTTT; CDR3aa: CASSHTGNSNQPQHF
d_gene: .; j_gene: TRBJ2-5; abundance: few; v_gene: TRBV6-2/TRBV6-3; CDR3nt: TGTGCCAGCAGCCCCGAGCGATTGGGGGCTCAAGAGACCCAGTACTTC; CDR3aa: CASSPERLGAQETQYF
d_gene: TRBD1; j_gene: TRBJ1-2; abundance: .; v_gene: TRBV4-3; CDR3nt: TGCGCCAGCAGCCGAGGGACAGGGAATTCGTTCGGCTACACCTTC; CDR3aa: CASSRGTGNSFGYTF
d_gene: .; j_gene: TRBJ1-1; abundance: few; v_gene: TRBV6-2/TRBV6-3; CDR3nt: TGTGCCAGCAGTGCACAGGGTCTCCGCACTGAAGCTTTCTTT; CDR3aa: CASSAQGLRTEAFF
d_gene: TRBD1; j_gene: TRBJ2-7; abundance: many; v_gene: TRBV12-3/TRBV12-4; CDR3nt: TGTGCCAGCAGTTGGACAGGACGCTCCTACGAGCAGTACTTC; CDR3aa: CASSWTGRSYEQYF
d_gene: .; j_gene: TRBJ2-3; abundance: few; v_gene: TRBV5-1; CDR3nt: TGCGCCAGCAGCCTGACTCCCCCGGATACGCAGTATTTT; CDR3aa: CASSLTPPDTQYF
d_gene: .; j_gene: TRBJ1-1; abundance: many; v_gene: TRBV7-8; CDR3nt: TGTGCCAGCAGCTCCTTCAGGTCGGGCCGGGGGTACACTGAAGCTTTCTTT; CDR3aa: CASSSFRSGRGYTEAFF
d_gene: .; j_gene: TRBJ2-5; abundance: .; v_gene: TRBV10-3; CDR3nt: TGTGCCATCAGTCCCCAGGGAATTGGAGAGACCCAGTACTTC; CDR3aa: CAISPQGIGETQYF
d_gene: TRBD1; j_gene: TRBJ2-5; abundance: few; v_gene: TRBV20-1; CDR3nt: TGCAGTGCTAGCCACGGGACAGGGCAAGAGACCCAGTACTTC; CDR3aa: CSASHGTGQETQYF
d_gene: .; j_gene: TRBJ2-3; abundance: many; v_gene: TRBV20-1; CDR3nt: TGCAGTGCTAGAGATATAAGGGATCCAGATACGCAGTATTTT; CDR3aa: CSARDIRDPDTQYF
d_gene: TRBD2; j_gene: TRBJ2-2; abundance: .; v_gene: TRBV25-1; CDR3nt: TGTGCCAGCACTGGGTGGACTAGCGGCACCGGGGAGCTGTTTTTT; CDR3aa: CASTGWTSGTGELFF
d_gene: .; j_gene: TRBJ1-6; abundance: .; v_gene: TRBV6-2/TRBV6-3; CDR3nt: TGTGCCAGCAGTGGGGACATAACGTATTCACCCCTCCACTTT; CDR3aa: CASSGDITYSPLHF
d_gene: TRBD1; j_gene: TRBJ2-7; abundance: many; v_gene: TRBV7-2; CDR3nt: TGTGCCAGCGGCAGGGGGCGCGCATACGAGCAGTACTTC; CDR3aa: CASGRGRAYEQYF
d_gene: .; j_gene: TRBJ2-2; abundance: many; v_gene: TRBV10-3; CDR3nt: TGTGCCAGCGCCGGGACCGCGAACACCGGGGAGCTGTTTTTT; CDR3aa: CASAGTANTGELFF
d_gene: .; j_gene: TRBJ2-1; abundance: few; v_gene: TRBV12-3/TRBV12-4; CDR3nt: TGTGCCAGCAGTTTGGTAGCCTACAATGAGCAGTTCTTC; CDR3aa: CASSLVAYNEQFF
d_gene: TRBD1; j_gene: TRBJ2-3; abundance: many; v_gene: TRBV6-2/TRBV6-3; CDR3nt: TGTGCCAGCAGACCTCGGGACAGGGGAGCAGATACGCAGTATTTT; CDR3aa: CASRPRDRGADTQYF
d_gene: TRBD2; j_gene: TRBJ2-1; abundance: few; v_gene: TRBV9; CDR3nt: TGTGCCAGCAGCGTCTTGGGACTAGCGGGGGCCTACAATGAGCAGTTCTTC; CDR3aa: CASSVLGLAGAYNEQFF
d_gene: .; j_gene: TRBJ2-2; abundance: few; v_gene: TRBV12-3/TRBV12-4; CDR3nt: TGTGCCAGCAGTTATGCCCGCGGGGAGCTGTTTTTT; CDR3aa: CASSYARGELFF
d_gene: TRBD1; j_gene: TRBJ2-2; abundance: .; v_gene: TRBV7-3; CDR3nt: TGTGCCAGCAGCTTAACAACCAGGGGGCGATACACCGGGGAGCTGTTTTTT; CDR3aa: CASSLTTRGRYTGELFF
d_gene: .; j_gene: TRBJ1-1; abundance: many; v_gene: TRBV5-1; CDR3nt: TGCGCCAGCAGCCTAGGACAGTGGAGGAACACTGAAGCTTTCTTT; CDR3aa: CASSLGQWRNTEAFF
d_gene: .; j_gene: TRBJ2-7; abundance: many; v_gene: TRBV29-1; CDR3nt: TGCAGCGTTGCCGACTACGAGCAGTACTTC; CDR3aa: CSVADYEQYF
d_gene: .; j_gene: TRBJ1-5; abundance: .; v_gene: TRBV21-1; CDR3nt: TGTGCCAGCAGCAAGAGGGAGGGCCGCAATCAGCCCCAGCATTTT; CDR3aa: CASSKREGRNQPQHF
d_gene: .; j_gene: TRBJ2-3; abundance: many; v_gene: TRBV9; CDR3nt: TGTGCCAGCAGTGATAACACCGGGGCAGATACGCAGTATTTT; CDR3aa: CASSDNTGADTQYF